This TCR beta chain originates from a study of a mutant IDH1 vaccine in newly diagnosed glioma. Worth noting for this clone: Its cognate antigen is unknown.

Data came from immunoSEQ multiplex PCR; TCRdb stores just in-frame clones and leaves some out. The sample has about 36,000 clones; 65% to 80% are singletons. Regarding time point: week 47, end of study. The vaccine gave 300 ug of a 20-mer mutant IDH1 peptide subcutaneously per dose. Each tumor in the donors was a new WHO grade 3 or 4 astrocytoma, IDH1-mutant and ATRX-lost. The sample was PBMCs, taken from a glioma patient whose treatment included an IDH1 peptide vaccine. This clonotype was sampled from a man between 35 and 55 years old with glioma.

CDR3 sequence (DNA): TGTGCCAGCAGCAGGGTACAGGGGCGCGATGGCTACACCTTC. Protein sequence: CASSRVQGRDGYTF. The rearrangement joins TRBV5-8 to TRBJ1-2; 7 bases fit TRBD1. This CDR3 has 14 amino acids. Germline V gene data show CDR1 as SGHTS and CDR2 as YDEGEE. V lost 4 bases, J lost 6 bases, and 9 bases stayed unmatched.